Listed below are T cell receptor beta chains from one sample, sequenced in a study of blood T cell repertoires in COVID-19. Data came from immunoSEQ multiplex PCR; TCRdb stores just in-frame clones and leaves some out. The sample holds roughly 250,000 clones; about 80% are singletons and the top ten take 4.4%. The sample was peripheral blood. These receptor sequences come from a man aged 45-65 years with active or convalescent COVID-19. Both conserved end residues are part of each CDR3. The order of the fields is D gene, J gene, V gene, CDR3 protein. A D gene is named only where the DNA matches it firmly.

TRBD1	TRBJ1-6	TRBV4-1	CASSQGDRANSPLHF
TRBD1	TRBJ1-1	TRBV11-2	CASSPRTGVSDTEAFF
TRBD1	TRBJ1-5	TRBV6-1	CASSEQGGGNQPQHF
TRBD1	TRBJ2-1	TRBV14	CASSFSTGTGYNEQFF
TRBD2	TRBJ2-3	TRBV7-6	CASSSRTSGAGDTQYF
-	TRBJ1-4	TRBV28	CASSPPGTTNEKLFF
-	TRBJ1-3	TRBV29-1	CSVDRAGTGNTIYF
-	TRBJ1-3	TRBV7-9	CASSLAGAASSGNTIYF
TRBD2	TRBJ2-3	TRBV2	CASSEALVGGGSTQYF
TRBD2	TRBJ2-7	TRBV29-1	CSAGPGGGQYF
-	TRBJ2-7	TRBV3-1/TRBV3-2	CASSLSSRGCTYEQYF
-	TRBJ1-3	TRBV4-1	CASSQGGLGGGPLGMAGNTIYF
-	TRBJ1-6	TRBV5-4	CASSLGQSNSPLHF
TRBD2	TRBJ2-7	TRBV18	CASSPPGSSGVYSYEQYF
TRBD1	TRBJ1-5	TRBV18	CASSPSGTVSNQPQHF
-	TRBJ1-1	TRBV10-3	CAISDLSQDTEAFF
-	TRBJ2-7	TRBV7-3	CASSSGKMGEQYF
TRBD2	TRBJ2-5	TRBV15	CATSRVLGGERGTQYF
TRBD1	TRBJ2-7	TRBV4-1	CASSQGTGDLYEQYF
-	TRBJ2-7	TRBV21-1	CAITPGQATYEQYF
-	TRBJ1-2	TRBV25-1	CASSEAGAYYGYTF
TRBD1	TRBJ2-7	TRBV2	CASRSGTVTPEQYF
-	TRBJ1-2	TRBV11-2	CASSLDTGIGGYTF
-	TRBJ2-5	TRBV19	CASSSERLETQYF
-	TRBJ1-2	TRBV30	CAWWRDNYGYTF
TRBD2	TRBJ2-1	TRBV9	CASSVTSGGGNEQFF
TRBD2	TRBJ2-5	TRBV27	CASSSTSGQETQYF
-	TRBJ2-3	TRBV19	CASSTLARGTDTQYF
TRBD1	TRBJ2-7	TRBV11-2	CASSLKTGGAGGTYEQYF
-	TRBJ2-1	TRBV19	CATAGRPFDEQFF
-	TRBJ1-2	TRBV7-9	CASSSGGEGYGYTF
-	TRBJ1-2	TRBV2	CASSEREEVRTNYGYTF
TRBD1	TRBJ2-7	TRBV9	CASSLGQGPTYEQYF
-	TRBJ2-5	TRBV19	CASRSAGQETQYF
-	TRBJ1-6	TRBV3-1/TRBV3-2	CASSQSGNYNSPLHF
-	TRBJ1-2	TRBV5-4	CASSLERSGGYTF
TRBD1	TRBJ2-7	TRBV28	CASSLLQGINEQYF